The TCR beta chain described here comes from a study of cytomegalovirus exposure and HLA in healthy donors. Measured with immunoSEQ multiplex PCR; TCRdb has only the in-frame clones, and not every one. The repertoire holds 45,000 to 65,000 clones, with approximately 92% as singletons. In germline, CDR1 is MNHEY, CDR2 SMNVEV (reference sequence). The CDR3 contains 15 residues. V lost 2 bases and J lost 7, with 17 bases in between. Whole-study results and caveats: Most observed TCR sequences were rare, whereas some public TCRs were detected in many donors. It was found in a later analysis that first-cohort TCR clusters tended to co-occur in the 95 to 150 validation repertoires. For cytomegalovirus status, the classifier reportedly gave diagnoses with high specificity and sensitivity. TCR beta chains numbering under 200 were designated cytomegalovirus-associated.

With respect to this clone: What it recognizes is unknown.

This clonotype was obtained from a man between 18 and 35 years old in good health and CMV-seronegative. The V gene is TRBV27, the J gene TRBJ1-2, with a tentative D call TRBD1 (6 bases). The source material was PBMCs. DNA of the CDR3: TGTGCCAGCAGTTTAAGGGGTGGGGGGGGCCTTGGCTACACCTTC. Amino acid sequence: CASSLRGGGGLGYTF.